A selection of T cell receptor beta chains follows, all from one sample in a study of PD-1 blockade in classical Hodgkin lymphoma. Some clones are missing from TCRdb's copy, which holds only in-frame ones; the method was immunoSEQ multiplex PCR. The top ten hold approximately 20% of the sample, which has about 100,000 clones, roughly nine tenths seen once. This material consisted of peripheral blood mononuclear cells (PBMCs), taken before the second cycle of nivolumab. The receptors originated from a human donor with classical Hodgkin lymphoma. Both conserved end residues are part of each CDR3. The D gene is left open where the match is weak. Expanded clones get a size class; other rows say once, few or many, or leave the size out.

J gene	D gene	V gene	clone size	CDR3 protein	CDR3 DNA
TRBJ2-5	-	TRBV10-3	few	CAMARDPKETQYF	TGTGCCATGGCACGGGACCCAAAAGAGACCCAGTACTTC
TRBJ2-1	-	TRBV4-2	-	CASSQEEQYYNEQFF	TGTGCCAGCAGCCAAGAGGAACAGTATTACAATGAGCAGTTCTTC
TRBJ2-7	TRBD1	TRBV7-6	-	CASSFAGTGKAYEQYF	TGTGCCAGCAGCTTCGCCGGGACAGGGAAAGCCTACGAGCAGTACTTC
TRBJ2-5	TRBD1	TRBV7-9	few	CASSLGDRGKQETQYF	TGTGCCAGCAGCTTAGGTGACAGGGGGAAACAAGAGACCCAGTACTTC
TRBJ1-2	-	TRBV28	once	CASSGRLQAYYGYTF	TGTGCCAGCAGTGGGCGGCTACAGGCATACTATGGCTACACCTTC
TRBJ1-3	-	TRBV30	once	CAWSPVAPANRNTIYF	TGTGCCTGGAGTCCCGTAGCCCCGGCCAATCGAAACACCATATATTTT
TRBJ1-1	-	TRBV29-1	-	CSAKPRASNTEAFF	TGCAGCGCGAAACCGAGGGCTTCGAACACTGAAGCTTTCTTT
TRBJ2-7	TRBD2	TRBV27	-	CATQPPASGIYEQYF	TGTGCCACCCAACCCCCCGCTAGCGGGATCTACGAGCAGTACTTC
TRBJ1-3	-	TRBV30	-	CAWRQGRTGNTIYF	TGTGCCTGGAGGCAGGGGAGGACTGGAAACACCATATATTTT
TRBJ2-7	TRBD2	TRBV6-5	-	CASKVSASGLYEQYF	TGTGCCAGCAAGGTTTCGGCTAGCGGCCTCTACGAGCAGTACTTC
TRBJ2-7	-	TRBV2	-	CASRPGQRKNQQYF	TGTGCCAGCAGGCCCGGACAGCGGAAAAATCAGCAGTACTTC
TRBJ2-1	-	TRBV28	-	CASSIASYNEQFF	TGTGCCAGCAGTATCGCCTCCTACAATGAGCAGTTCTTC
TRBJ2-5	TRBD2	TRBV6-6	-	CASSRTSGRSETQYF	TGTGCCAGCAGTCGGACTAGCGGGAGATCAGAGACCCAGTACTTC
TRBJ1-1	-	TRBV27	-	CASSVYMNTEAFF	TGTGCCAGCAGTGTCTACATGAACACTGAAGCTTTCTTT
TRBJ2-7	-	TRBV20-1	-	CSARAQGKQYF	TGCAGTGCTAGAGCACAGGGTAAGCAGTACTTC
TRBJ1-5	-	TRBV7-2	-	CASSSGHGNQPQHF	TGTGCCAGCAGCTCGGGACACGGCAATCAGCCCCAGCATTTT
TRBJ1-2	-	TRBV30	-	CAWSVQIYGYTF	TGTGCCTGGAGTGTACAGATCTATGGCTACACCTTC
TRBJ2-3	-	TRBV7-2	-	CASSFITDTQYF	TGTGCCAGCAGCTTTATCACAGATACGCAGTATTTT
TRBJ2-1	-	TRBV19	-	CASNNDRRNEQFF	TGTGCCAGTAATAATGACAGACGGAATGAGCAGTTCTTC
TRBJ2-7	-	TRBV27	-	CASSLGRGRGYEQYF	TGTGCCAGCAGTTTAGGGAGGGGGCGAGGGTACGAGCAGTACTTC
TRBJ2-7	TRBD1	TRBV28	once	CASSSKGQGGGF	TGTGCCAGCAGTTCGAAAGGACAGGGGGGAGGTTTC
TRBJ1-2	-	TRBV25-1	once	CASSGGFTYGYTF	TGTGCCAGCTCCGGTGGATTTACTTATGGCTACACCTTC
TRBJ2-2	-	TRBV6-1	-	CASSEGGSGELFF	TGTGCCAGCAGTGAAGGGGGCTCCGGGGAGCTGTTTTTT
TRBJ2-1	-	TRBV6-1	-	CASSENTLTSYNEQFF	TGTGCCAGCAGTGAAAATACGCTAACCTCCTACAATGAGCAGTTCTTC
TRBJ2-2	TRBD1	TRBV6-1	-	CASTGGNTGELFF	TGTGCCAGCACAGGGGGAAACACCGGGGAGCTGTTTTTT
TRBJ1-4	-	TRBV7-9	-	CASSFPPPNEKLFF	TGTGCCAGCAGCTTTCCCCCGCCTAATGAAAAACTGTTTTTT
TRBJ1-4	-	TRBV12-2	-	CASRLACFTTNEKLFF	TGTGCAAGTCGCTTAGCGTGCTTTACAACTAATGAAAAACTGTTTTTT
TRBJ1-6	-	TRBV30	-	CAWSKGPGVNSPLHF	TGTGCCTGGAGTAAAGGACCTGGGGTTAATTCACCCCTCCACTTT
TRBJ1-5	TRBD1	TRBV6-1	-	CASSDKTGAGNQPQHF	TGTGCCAGCAGTGATAAGACAGGGGCCGGCAATCAGCCCCAGCATTTT
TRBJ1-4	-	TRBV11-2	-	CASSRGSNEKLFF	TGTGCCAGCAGCCGAGGAAGTAATGAAAAACTGTTTTTT
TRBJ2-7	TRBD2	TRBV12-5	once	CASGLVRTSGESYEQYF	TGTGCTAGTGGTTTGGTACGAACTAGCGGGGAGTCCTACGAGCAGTACTTC
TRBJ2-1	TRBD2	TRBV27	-	CASSPAGGYNEQFF	TGTGCCAGCAGTCCAGCGGGAGGCTACAATGAGCAGTTCTTC
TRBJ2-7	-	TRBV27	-	CASSLSGEQYF	TGTGCCAGCAGTTTATCGGGCGAGCAGTACTTC
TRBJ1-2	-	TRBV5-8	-	CASSFPRQDPYGYTF	TGTGCCAGCAGCTTCCCACGGCAGGATCCCTATGGCTACACCTTC
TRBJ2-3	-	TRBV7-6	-	CASSRGPTDTQYF	TGTGCCAGCAGCCGAGGGCCGACAGATACGCAGTATTTT
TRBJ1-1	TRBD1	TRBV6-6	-	CASSPDRGNTEAFF	TGTGCCAGCAGCCCCGACAGGGGGAACACTGAAGCTTTCTTT
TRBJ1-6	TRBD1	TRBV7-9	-	CASSLTGRNSPLHF	TGTGCCAGCAGCTTGACAGGGAGAAATTCACCCCTCCACTTT
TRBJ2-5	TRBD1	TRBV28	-	CASSTHSGGRGETQYF	TGTGCCAGCAGTACCCACTCAGGGGGTCGCGGGGAGACCCAGTACTTC
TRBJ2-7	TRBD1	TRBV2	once	CASSEGGGLPTGQYF	TGTGCCAGCAGTGAAGGAGGGGGCCTTCCAACAGGGCAGTACTTC
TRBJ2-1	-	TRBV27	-	CASRYSTGYAGQFF	TGTGCCAGCAGATACTCTACAGGGTACGCCGGGCAGTTCTTC
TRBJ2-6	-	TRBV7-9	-	CASSLDRRRGQTGANVLTF	TGTGCCAGCAGCTTAGACAGGCGGAGGGGGCAGACTGGGGCCAACGTCCTGACTTTC
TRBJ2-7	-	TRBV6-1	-	CASTPTKQRAYEQYF	TGTGCCAGCACCCCCACGAAGCAGAGAGCCTACGAGCAGTACTTC
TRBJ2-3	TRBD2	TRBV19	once	CASSISGGRGTDTQYF	TGTGCCAGTAGTATTAGCGGCGGGAGAGGGACAGATACGCAGTATTTT
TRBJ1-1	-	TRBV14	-	CASSQVPAGNPSNTEAFF	TGTGCCAGCAGCCAAGTTCCTGCGGGAAACCCCTCAAACACTGAAGCTTTCTTT
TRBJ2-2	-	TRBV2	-	CASSEGRVGPGELFF	TGTGCCAGCAGTGAGGGCCGGGTTGGGCCCGGGGAGCTGTTTTTT
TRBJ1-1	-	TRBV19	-	CASSYRVGEAFF	TGTGCCAGTAGTTACAGGGTCGGTGAAGCTTTCTTT
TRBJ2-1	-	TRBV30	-	CAWSSPGVWQFF	TGTGCCTGGAGCTCTCCCGGTGTATGGCAGTTCTTC
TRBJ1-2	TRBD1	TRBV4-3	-	CASSQGQGIRYGYTF	TGCGCCAGCAGCCAAGGACAGGGGATACGCTATGGCTACACCTTC
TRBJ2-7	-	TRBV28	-	CASLSGPDYSNEQYF	TGTGCCAGCCTCAGTGGCCCGGACTATTCCAACGAGCAGTACTTC
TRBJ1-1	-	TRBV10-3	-	CAISEGQGTEAFF	TGTGCCATCAGTGAGGGGCAGGGCACTGAAGCTTTCTTT
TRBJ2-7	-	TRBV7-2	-	CASSRPGGRSYEQYF	TGTGCCAGCAGCCGCCCCGGGGGTCGCTCCTACGAGCAGTACTTC
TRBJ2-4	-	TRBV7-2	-	CASSGRTAIAKNIQYF	TGTGCCAGCAGCGGTCGGACCGCAATAGCCAAAAACATTCAGTACTTC
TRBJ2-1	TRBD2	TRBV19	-	CASSRGTSETNEQFF	TGTGCCAGTAGTCGCGGGACTAGCGAGACCAATGAGCAGTTCTTC
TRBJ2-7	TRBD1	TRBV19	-	CASSLGQGAGEQYF	TGTGCCAGTAGTCTCGGACAGGGGGCGGGCGAGCAGTACTTC
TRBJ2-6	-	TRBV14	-	CASSQDNVLGRGSGANVLTF	TGTGCCAGCAGCCAAGATAACGTTCTGGGGAGAGGATCTGGGGCCAACGTCCTGACTTTC
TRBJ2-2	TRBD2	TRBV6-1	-	CASSGRAAGATGELFF	TGTGCCAGCAGTGGGAGGGCAGCGGGAGCCACCGGGGAGCTGTTTTTT
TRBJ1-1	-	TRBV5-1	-	CASSFLGETEAFF	TGCGCCAGCAGCTTTTTGGGGGAGACTGAAGCTTTCTTT
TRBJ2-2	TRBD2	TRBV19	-	CASRGLAVNTGELFF	TGTGCCAGTAGGGGTCTAGCGGTGAACACCGGGGAGCTGTTTTTT